Sequencing of this T cell receptor beta chain was carried out in a study of cytomegalovirus exposure and HLA in healthy donors. The PCR contained 60 Vbeta and 13 Jbeta primers. The assay was immunoSEQ multiplex PCR, and TCRdb's table has in-frame clones only and misses some. This sample has fewer than 150,000 clones, with 73% found just once. The study's findings and limits: What a later analysis reportedly showed was that an Asian-associated ancestry cluster had fewer N-insertions than the approximately 700-donor mean. Analysis performed later showed TCR beta chains linked to HLA being more clonally expanded than equally common others. Association with HLA alleles at 0.05 false discovery rate was found for about 17,000 TCR beta sequences in a later analysis.

This clone occurred a few times. Its antigen is not identified. Sequenced input: PBMCs. This clonotype was obtained from a woman aged 40 to 50 in good health and CMV-seronegative.

CDR3 region: CASSPRGQGTDTQYF. Written as DNA, the CDR3 is TGCGCCAGCAGCCCGAGGGGACAGGGGACAGATACGCAGTATTTT. The rearrangement links TRBV5-1 to TRBJ2-3; 10 bases align to TRBD1. Germline loops: CDR1 SGHRS, CDR2 YFSETQ. The CDR3 is 15 amino acids. The J segment lost 3 bases and the V segment lost 4 bases, leaving 5 bases of the junction unmatched.